This TCR beta chain was recorded in a study of T cells in Graves' hyperthyroidism and ophthalmopathy. Each patient was aged 18 to 65 and had newly diagnosed hyperthyroidism of under 2 months' duration. The diagnoses drew upon clinical symptoms, serum thyroxine and TRAb, thyroid ultrasound and orbital computed tomography. To note about this clonotype: Its target is unknown.

This CDR3 has 14 residues. The germline V gene has CDR1 LGHDT and CDR2 YNNKEL (reference sequence). V was clipped by 1 base and J by 6 bases; unmatched bases: 5. Study outcomes and limitations: Within blood appeared most thyroid clonotypes that had expanded above 0.001.

Amplification yielded TCR beta CDR3 regions, with RNA transcripts as the source. Using the HTBI primer set, a first-round RT-PCR was run on the TCR CDR3. TCRdb itself ran the multiplex PCR reads through MiXCR, one entry per CDR3 protein. This sample carries over 700,000 distinct CDR3 sequences, roughly 40% of them seen once, and the ten largest clones take around 9.3%. This TCR was recovered from a man aged 18 to 29 with Graves' hyperthyroidism. The chain has TRBV3-1 and TRBJ2-7, with TRBD2 matching over 8 bases. Sequences were obtained from blood. The DNA of the CDR3 is TGTGCCAGCAGCCAAGGCCCCAGCGGGGGCGAGCAGTACTTC. Encoded protein: CASSQGPSGGEQYF.